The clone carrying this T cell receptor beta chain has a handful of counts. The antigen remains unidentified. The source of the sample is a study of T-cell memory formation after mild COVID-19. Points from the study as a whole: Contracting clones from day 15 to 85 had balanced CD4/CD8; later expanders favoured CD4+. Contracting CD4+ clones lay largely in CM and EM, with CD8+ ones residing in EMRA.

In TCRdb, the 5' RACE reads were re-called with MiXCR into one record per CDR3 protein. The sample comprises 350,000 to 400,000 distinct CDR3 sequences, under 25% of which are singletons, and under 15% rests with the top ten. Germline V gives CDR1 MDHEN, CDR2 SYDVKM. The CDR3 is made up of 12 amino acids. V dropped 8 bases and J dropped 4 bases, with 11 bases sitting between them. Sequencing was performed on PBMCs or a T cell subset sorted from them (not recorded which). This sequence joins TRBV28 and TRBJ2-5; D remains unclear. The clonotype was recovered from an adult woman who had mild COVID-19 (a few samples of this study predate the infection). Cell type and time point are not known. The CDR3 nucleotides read TGTGCCAGCGGGCAGGCCAGAGAGACCCAGTACTTC. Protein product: CASGQARETQYF. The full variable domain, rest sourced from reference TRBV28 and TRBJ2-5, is DVKVTQSSRYLVKRTGEKVFLECVQDMDHENMFWYRQDPGLGLRLIYFSYDVKMKEKGDIPEGYSVSREKKERFSLILESASTNQTSMYLCASGQARETQYFGPGTRLLVL.